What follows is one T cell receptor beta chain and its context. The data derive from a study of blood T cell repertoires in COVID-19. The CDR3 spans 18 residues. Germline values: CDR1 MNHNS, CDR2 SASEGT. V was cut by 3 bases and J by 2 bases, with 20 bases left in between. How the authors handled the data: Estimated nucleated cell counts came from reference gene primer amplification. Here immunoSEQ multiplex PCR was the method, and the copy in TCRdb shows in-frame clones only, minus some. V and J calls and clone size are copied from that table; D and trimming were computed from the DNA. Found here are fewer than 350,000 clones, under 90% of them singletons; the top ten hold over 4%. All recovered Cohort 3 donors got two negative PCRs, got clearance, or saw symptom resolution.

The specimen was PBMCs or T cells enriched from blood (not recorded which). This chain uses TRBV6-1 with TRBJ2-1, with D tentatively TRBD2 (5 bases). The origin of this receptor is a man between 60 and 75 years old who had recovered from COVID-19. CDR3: CASSDSRPGSSTYNEQFF. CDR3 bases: TGTGCCAGCAGTGATTCTCGCCCGGGATCCTCTACCTACAATGAGCAGTTCTTC.